This TCR beta chain was profiled in a study of cytomegalovirus exposure and HLA in healthy donors. PCR employed 60 Vbeta and 13 Jbeta primers. The data were produced by immunoSEQ multiplex PCR, yet TCRdb's version contains in-frame clones alone and is incomplete. This sample carries 55,000 or so clones, with approximately 10% going to the ten biggest clones. The source of this sequence is a woman in her 50s in good health and CMV-seropositive. Sequencing input: PBMCs.

The CDR3 reads CASSSDRTGGYTF. Here the CDR3 DNA reads TGTGCCAGCAGCTCGGACAGGACTGGGGGCTACACCTTC. V gene TRBV7-2 combines with J gene TRBJ1-2; 7 bases align to TRBD1. The CDR3 sequence is 13 residues long. Losses at the gene ends were 4 bases for V and 8 bases for J; bases not matched to a gene: 7. Looked up from germline, CDR1 is SGHTA and CDR2 is FQGNSA.